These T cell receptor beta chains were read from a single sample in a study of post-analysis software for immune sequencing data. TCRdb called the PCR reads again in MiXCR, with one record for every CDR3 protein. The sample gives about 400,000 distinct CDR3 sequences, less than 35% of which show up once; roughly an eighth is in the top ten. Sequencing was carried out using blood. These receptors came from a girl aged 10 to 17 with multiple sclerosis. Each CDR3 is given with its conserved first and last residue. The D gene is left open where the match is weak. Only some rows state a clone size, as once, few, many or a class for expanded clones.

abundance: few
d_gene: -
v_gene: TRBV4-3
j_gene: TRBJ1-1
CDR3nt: TGCGCCAGCAGCCAAGATAACGGAATGAACACTGAAGCTTTCTTT
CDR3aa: CASSQDNGMNTEAFF

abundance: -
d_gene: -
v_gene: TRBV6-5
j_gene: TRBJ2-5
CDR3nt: TGTGCCAGCAGTTACTATGCGCAAGAGACCCAGTACTTC
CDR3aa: CASSYYAQETQYF

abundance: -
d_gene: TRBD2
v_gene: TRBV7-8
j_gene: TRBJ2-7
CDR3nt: TGTGCCAGCAGCCATGTAACGGGAGGCTACGAGCAGTACTTC
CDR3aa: CASSHVTGGYEQYF

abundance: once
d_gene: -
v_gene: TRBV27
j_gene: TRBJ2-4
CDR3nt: TGTGCCAGCAGTTTTAAACGACAGTACGAGCGGTACTTC
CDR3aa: CASSFKRQYERYF

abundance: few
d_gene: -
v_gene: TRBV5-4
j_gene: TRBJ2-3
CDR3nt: TGTGCCAGCAGCTCGCGGACGTCGACCGCAGATACGCAGTATTTT
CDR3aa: CASSSRTSTADTQYF

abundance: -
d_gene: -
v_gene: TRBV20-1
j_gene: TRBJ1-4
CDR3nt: TGCAGTGCTAGTGCGGGAATAACTGAAAAACTGTTTTTT
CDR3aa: CSASAGITEKLFF

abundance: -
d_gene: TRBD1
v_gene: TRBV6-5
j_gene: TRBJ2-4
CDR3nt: TGTGCCAGCAGAACGGACAGGGGGGACAAAAACATTCAGTACTTC
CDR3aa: CASRTDRGDKNIQYF

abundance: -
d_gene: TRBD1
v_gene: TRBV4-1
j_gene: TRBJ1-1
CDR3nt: TGCGCCAGCAGCCGGACTCAGGGGGCTTGGACTGAAGCTTTCTTT
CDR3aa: CASSRTQGAWTEAFF

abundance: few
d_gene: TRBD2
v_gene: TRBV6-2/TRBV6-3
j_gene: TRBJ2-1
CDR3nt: TGTGCCAGCAGTTGGAATGGAGCGGGGGGGCGCAATGAGCAGTTCTTC
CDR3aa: CASSWNGAGGRNEQFF

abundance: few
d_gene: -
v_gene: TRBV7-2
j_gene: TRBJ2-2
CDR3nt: TGTGCCAGCAGCTTAGAACCGCAGGGGAACACCGGGGAGCTGTTTTTT
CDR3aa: CASSLEPQGNTGELFF

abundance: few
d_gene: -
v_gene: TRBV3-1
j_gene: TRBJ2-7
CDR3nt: TGTGCCAGCAGCCGCGGGGCCAGTTCCTACGAGCAGTACTTC
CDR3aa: CASSRGASSYEQYF

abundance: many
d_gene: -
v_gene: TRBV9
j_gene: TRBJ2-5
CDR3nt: TGTGCCAGCAGCCCCCGTCTCCAAGAGACCCAGTACTTC
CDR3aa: CASSPRLQETQYF

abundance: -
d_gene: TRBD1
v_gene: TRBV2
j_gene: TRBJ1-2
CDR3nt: TGTGCCAGCAGTGAGGGACAGGGATTTCGTGGCTACACCTTC
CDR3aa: CASSEGQGFRGYTF

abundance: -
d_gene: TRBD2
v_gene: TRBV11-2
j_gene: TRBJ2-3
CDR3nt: TGTGCCAGCAACCTAGGGGATGGGGGGGAAAGCACAGATACGCAGTATTTT
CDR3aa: CASNLGDGGESTDTQYF

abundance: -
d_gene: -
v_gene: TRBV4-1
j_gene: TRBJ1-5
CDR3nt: TGCGCCAGCAGCGCCCGTAGCAATCAGCCCCAGCATTTT
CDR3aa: CASSARSNQPQHF

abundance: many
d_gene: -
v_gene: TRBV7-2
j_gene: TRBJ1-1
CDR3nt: TGTGCCAGCAGCTTCGACAACGGGGCTGGTACTGAAGCTTTCTTT
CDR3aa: CASSFDNGAGTEAFF

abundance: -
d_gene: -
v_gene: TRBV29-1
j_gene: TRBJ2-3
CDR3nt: TGCAGCGAACGGGGAAGCACAGATACGCAGTATTTT
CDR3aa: CSERGSTDTQYF

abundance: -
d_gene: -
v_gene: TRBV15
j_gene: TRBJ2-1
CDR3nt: TGTGCCACCAGCGGGGGCCGCAAGGCCGGTGAGCAGTTCTTC
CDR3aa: CATSGGRKAGEQFF

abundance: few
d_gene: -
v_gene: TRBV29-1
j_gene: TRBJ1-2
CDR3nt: TGCAGCGTTGTGGCGGACTATGGCTACACCTTC
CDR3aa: CSVVADYGYTF

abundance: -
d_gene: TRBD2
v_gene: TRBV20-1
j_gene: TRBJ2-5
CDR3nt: TGCAGTGCTTCCTGGCTAGCGGGGGAGAGGGAGCAGTACTTC
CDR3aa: CSASWLAGEREQYF

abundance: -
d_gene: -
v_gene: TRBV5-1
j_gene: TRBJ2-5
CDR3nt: TGCGCCAGCAGCTTGGAAGGGACGGACCACAGGGCCCAGTACTTC
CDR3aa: CASSLEGTDHRAQYF

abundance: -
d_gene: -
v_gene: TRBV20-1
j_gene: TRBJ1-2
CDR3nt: TGCAGTGCTAAGCGGGACATTAACTATGGCTACACCTTC
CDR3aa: CSAKRDINYGYTF

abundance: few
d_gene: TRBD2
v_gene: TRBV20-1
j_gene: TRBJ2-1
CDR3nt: TGCAGTGCGACTAGCGGGGGGGATGTATTTGGTGAGCAGTTCTTC
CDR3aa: CSATSGGDVFGEQFF

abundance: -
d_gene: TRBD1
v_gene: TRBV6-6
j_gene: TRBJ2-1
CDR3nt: TGTGCCAGCAGTTTTGGACAGGCCCCCTACAATGAGCAGTTCTTC
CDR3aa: CASSFGQAPYNEQFF

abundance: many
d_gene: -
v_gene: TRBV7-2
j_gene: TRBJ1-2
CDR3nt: TGTGCCAGCAGCCTAGCTACAGACATCTATGGCTACACCTTC
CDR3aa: CASSLATDIYGYTF

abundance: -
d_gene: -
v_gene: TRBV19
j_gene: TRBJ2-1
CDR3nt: TGTGCCAGTAGGAAGGACCGTAATGAGCAGTTCTTC
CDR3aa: CASRKDRNEQFF

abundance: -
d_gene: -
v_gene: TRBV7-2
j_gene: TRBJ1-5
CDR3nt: TGTGCCAGCAGCTTAGATATACGTCAGCCCCAGCATTTT
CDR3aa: CASSLDIRQPQHF

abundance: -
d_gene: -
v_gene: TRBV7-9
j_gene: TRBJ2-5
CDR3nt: TGTGCCAGCAGCTTAAACGCGCAGGCCCAGTACTTC
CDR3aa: CASSLNAQAQYF